These 13 T cell receptor beta chains originate from one sample sequenced in a study of T cell repertoires in cytomegalovirus infection. TCRdb analysed the reads with MiXCR anew, one entry per CDR3 protein. The repertoire holds under 350,000 distinct CDR3 sequences, with 8% to 10% as singletons. Sample: PBMCs. The receptor source for this set is a human donor in good health (CMV status not recorded). Some clones in this sample may be carry-over from other donors' samples.

The table lists this clonotype with a few counts. V gene TRBV28 combines with J gene TRBJ2-1; D possibly corresponds to TRBD2 (6 bases). The CDR3 spans 13 residues. CDR1 is MDHEN, CDR2 SYDVKM, per germline. V was clipped by 10 bases and J by 8 bases, with 18 bases between them. The CDR3, as DNA: TGTGCCATCCGGGAGCCACCACACCATGAGCAGTTCTTC. As protein: CAIREPPHHEQFF.

This clonotype was recorded at least ten times. The chain is built from TRBV28 and TRBJ1-1, with D unclear. The germline CDR1 and CDR2 sequences are MDHEN and SYDVKM. This CDR3 spans 15 amino acids. V was cut by 5 bases and J by 1 base, with 14 bases left in between. This chain's CDR3 is CASSLRRGTNTEAFF. CDR3 sequence (DNA): TGTGCCAGCAGTCTCCGTAGAGGAACGAACACTGAAGCTTTCTTT.

Many counts were recorded for this clonotype. This chain connects TRBV14 to TRBJ2-7, with D tentatively TRBD2 (6 bases). This CDR3 region has 13 residues. Germline V gives CDR1 SGHDN, CDR2 FVKESK. V lost 1 base and J 9 bases, leaving 13 bases between the germline ends. Here the CDR3 DNA reads TGTGCCAGCAGCCAAGGGCAAACAGCGGGGCAGTACGTC. This encodes CASSQGQTAGQYV.

For this clonotype: A single base separates this from a much larger clone, so it may be a read error. This chain links TRBV29-1 with TRBJ2-5, with D possibly TRBD2 on 5 matching bases. Germline CDR1 and CDR2: SQVTM and ANQGSEA. There are 13 residues in the CDR3. CDR3 region: CSVVRRQQETRYF. CDR3 in DNA: TGCAGCGTTGTGAGGAGGCAGCAAGAGACCCGGTACTTC.

This clonotype was seen repeatedly, ten times or more. The rearrangement uses TRBV24-1 and TRBJ2-4; tentatively, D is TRBD1 (5 bases). The V end was cut by 4 bases, the J end by 2 bases, with 11 bases between. Per germline, CDR1 KGHDR and CDR2 SFDVKD. CDR3 length: 15 amino acids. For the CDR3, the DNA is TGTGCCACCAGTGAGGGTCAGGGCACCAAAAACATTCAGTACTTC. This encodes CATSEGQGTKNIQYF.

The chain combines TRBV29-1 with TRBJ1-1, with 12 bases lining up with TRBD1. The CDR3 is 18 amino acids. Germline CDR1 and CDR2: SQVTM and ANQGSEA. The V gene end was trimmed by 8 bases and the J gene end by 7 bases; junction bases not matched to a gene: 23. CDR3 residues: CSSALTSGGTGGIFEAFF. The DNA for the CDR3 is TGCAGCTCTGCTCTGACAAGCGGAGGGACAGGGGGCATCTTTGAAGCTTTCTTT.

This clonotype was observed many times. The chain couples TRBV7-2 to TRBJ2-1; D is unclear. The CDR3 extends over 13 amino acids. V was pared by 0 bases and J by 10 bases, with 10 bases between. Germline V gives CDR1 SGHTA, CDR2 FQGNSA. The CDR3 nucleotides read TGTGCCAGCAGCTTAGCTTACGAAGGGGAGCAGTTCTTC. Translation: CASSLAYEGEQFF.

This clonotype was counted at least ten times. This chain links TRBV10-2 with TRBJ1-2, with no clear D. Trimming took 10 bases from V and 6 from J, leaving 21 bases between them. CDR1 WSHSY and CDR2 SAAADI come from the germline V gene. The CDR3 contains 14 residues. The CDR3 reads CATQPGGSSDGYTF. The DNA of the CDR3 is TGCGCCACTCAGCCGGGAGGGAGCTCGGATGGCTACACCTTC.

There are many counts of this clonotype. The rearrangement links TRBV29-1 to TRBJ1-4; the match to TRBD1 covers 10 bases. Per the germline V gene, CDR1 is SQVTM and CDR2 is ANQGSEA. CDR3 length equals 14 residues. With 6 bases clipped from V and 5 bases from J, the junction kept 6 bases outside the gene matches. CDR3 bases: TGCAGCGTATCCCGGGACAGGGGAAATGAAAAACTGTTTTTT. Protein sequence: CSVSRDRGNEKLFF.

The chain carries TRBV20-1 and TRBJ1-4; 9 positions match TRBD1. CDR3 length equals 14 residues. CDR1 is DFQATT and CDR2 is SNEGSKA in the germline V gene (reference sequence). Trimming cost V 5 bases and J 12 bases; bases outside gene matches: 13. The CDR3: CSASPGTGPLELFF. CDR3 bases: TGCAGTGCTTCCCCCGGGACAGGGCCGCTCGAACTGTTTTTT.

This clonotype was picked up many times. The junction shows a germline mismatch at one end, possibly a read error. This chain uses TRBV12-3 or TRBV12-4 with TRBJ2-4, with D possibly TRBD1 on 6 matching bases. The length of the CDR3 is 12 residues. The CDR3 here is CASSLRTQGLNF. The DNA of the CDR3 is TGTGCCAGCAGTTTGCGGACTCAGGGGTTGAACTTC.

This clonotype was counted many times. V is TRBV6-5 and J is TRBJ1-1, with 11 nucleotides matching TRBD1. This CDR3 is built from 13 residues. The trim removed 2 bases at V and 9 bases at J, leaving 2 bases unmatched. Per germline, CDR1 MNHEY and CDR2 SVGAGI. CDR3 nucleotides: TGTGCCAGCAGTTACCTGGACAGGGGGCAAGCTTTCTTT. Its protein product is CASSYLDRGQAFF.

This clonotype was observed many times. The rearrangement joins TRBV6-1 to TRBJ1-2, with D possibly TRBD1 on 6 matching bases. The germline CDR1 and CDR2 sequences are MNHNS and SASEGT. V dropped 6 bases and J dropped 7 bases, with 30 bases sitting between them. The CDR3 sequence is 18 residues long. The CDR3 here is CASSYRGGGLRPGAGYTF. Here the CDR3 DNA reads TGTGCCAGCAGCTACCGAGGCGGGGGCCTCCGTCCGGGGGCTGGCTACACCTTC.